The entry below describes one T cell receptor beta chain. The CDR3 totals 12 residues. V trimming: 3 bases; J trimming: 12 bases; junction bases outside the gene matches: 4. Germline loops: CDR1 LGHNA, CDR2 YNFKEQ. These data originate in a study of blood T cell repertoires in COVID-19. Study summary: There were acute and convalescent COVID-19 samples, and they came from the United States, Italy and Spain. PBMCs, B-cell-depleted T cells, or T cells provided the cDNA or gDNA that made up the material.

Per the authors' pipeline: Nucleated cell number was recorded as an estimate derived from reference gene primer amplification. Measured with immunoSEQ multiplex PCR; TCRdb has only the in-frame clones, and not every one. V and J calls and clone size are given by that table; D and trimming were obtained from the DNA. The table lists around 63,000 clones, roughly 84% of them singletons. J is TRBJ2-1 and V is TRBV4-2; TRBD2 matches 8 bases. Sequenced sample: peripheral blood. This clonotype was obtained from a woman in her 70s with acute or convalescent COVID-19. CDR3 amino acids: CASSQSAGGQFF. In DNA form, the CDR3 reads TGTGCCAGCAGCCAGAGTGCGGGGGGGCAGTTCTTC.